The rows below give T cell receptor beta chains drawn from one sample of a study of cytomegalovirus exposure and HLA in healthy donors. The method was immunoSEQ multiplex PCR; TCRdb's version includes in-frame clones alone and lacks a portion of them. Of about 210,000 clones in the sample, approximately 90% were seen once. Sequencing input: PBMCs. All receptors come from a boy younger than 10 in good health and CMV-seronegative. CDR3s include the opening cysteine and the closing phenylalanine or tryptophan. Each record gives: J gene, clone size, D gene, V gene, CDR3 DNA, CDR3 protein. D genes are given only for firm matches. Clone sizes are given selectively: once, few, many, or a class where the clone is expanded.

TRBJ1-2 NA TRBD1 TRBV28 TGTGCCTGCCTGGACAGGGGCTTTGGCTACACCTTC CACLDRGFGYTF
TRBJ2-7 NA TRBD1 TRBV19 TGTGCCAGTAGTATAGGCGGGACAGGGGTCGCCGAGCAGTACTTC CASSIGGTGVAEQYF
TRBJ2-2 NA NA TRBV7-9 TGTGCCAGCAGCTTATGGGGTTCTGGGGGCGACACCGGGGAGCTGTTTTTT CASSLWGSGGDTGELFF
TRBJ1-5 once TRBD1 TRBV28 TGTGCCAGCAGCTTACAGGGGCCCGCTCAGCCCCAGCATTTT CASSLQGPAQPQHF
TRBJ2-3 once TRBD2 TRBV28 TGTGCCAGCAGGCGGGGGGCAGATACGCAGTATTTT CASRRGADTQYF
TRBJ2-7 NA NA TRBV7-9 TGTGCCAGCAGCCGGGGGACGGGATCCTCCTACGAGCAGTACTTC CASSRGTGSSYEQYF
TRBJ2-7 NA NA TRBV2 TGTGCCGGGGAGAAATCGGACCAGAACTACGAGCAGTACTTC CAGEKSDQNYEQYF
TRBJ2-3 NA TRBD2 TRBV5-1 TGCGCCAGCAGCCAAAGACTAGCGGGAGGGCCTACAGATACGCAGTATTTT CASSQRLAGGPTDTQYF
TRBJ1-5 NA NA TRBV30 TGTGCCTGGAGTGTCCAAGGGGCCTCCTGGGGCAATCAGCCCCAGCATTTT CAWSVQGASWGNQPQHF
TRBJ1-3 NA TRBD1 TRBV28 TGTGCCACCCGAGGACAGGGAAGACACACCATATATTTT CATRGQGRHTIYF
TRBJ2-7 NA NA TRBV19 TGTGCCACGGCGGGGTCGGGGCGCGAGCAGTACTTC CATAGSGREQYF
TRBJ1-2 few NA TRBV29-1 TGCAGCGTTGAAGGCAGGAACTATGGCTACACCTTC CSVEGRNYGYTF
TRBJ2-5 NA TRBD1 TRBV28 TGTGCCAGCAGTTCCGGGGGACAGGTCAAGACCCAGTACTTC CASSSGGQVKTQYF
TRBJ1-1 NA NA TRBV7-9 TGTTCCAGCAGCTTAGTCGGGTCGAGCACTGAAGCTTTCTTT CSSSLVGSSTEAFF
TRBJ1-5 NA NA TRBV19 TGTGCCAGTAGTATGTTTTTTAGGACAACAGGGAATCAGCCCCAGCATTTT CASSMFFRTTGNQPQHF
TRBJ2-7 NA NA TRBV28 TGTGCCAGCACCTTTGGGGGCCCCTACGAGCAGTACTTC CASTFGGPYEQYF
TRBJ1-3 few NA TRBV6-1 TGTGCCAGCAGATACTACTCTGGAAACACCATATATTTT CASRYYSGNTIYF
TRBJ2-7 NA TRBD1 TRBV2 TGTGCCAGTGGACAGGGCTACGAGCAGTACTTC CASGQGYEQYF
TRBJ2-7 NA TRBD1 TRBV6-1 TGTGCCAGTGCAGGGGGCGAGGGCTACGAGCAGTACTTC CASAGGEGYEQYF